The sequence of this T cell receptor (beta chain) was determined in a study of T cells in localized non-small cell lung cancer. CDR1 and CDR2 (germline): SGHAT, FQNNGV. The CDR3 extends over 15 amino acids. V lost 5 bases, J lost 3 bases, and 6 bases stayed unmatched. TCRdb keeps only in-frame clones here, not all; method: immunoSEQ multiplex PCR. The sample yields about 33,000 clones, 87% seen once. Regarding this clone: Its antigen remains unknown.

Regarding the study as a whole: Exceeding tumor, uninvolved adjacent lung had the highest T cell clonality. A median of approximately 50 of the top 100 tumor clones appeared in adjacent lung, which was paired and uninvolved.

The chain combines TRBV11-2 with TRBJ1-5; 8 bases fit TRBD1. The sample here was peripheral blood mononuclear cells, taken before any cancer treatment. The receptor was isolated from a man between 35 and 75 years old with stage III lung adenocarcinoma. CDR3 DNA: TGTGCCAGCAGCACCCAGGGACAGGCCAATCAGCCCCAGCATTTT. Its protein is CASSTQGQANQPQHF.